The 23 T cell receptor beta chains below all came from one sample that was sequenced in a study of T-cell reconstitution after alpha-beta-depleted transplantation in children (dated by TCRdb to the mid-2010s). The treatment or condition label here, explained by the study, means: allogeneic hematopoietic cell transplantation with graft depleted of TCRalphabeta T cells and CD19 B cells. The library was produced with PCR. For sequencing, an Illumina HiSeq 2500 was employed. TCR libraries were prepared with molecular barcoding, using unique molecular identifiers to normalize TCRbeta repertoire quantification. Clones were called with MiXCR by TCRdb after fastp trimmed the public reads at Q25, and only in-frame beta chains were retained. Records with the same CDR3 protein are collapsed into one entry carrying the most frequent genes and DNA. Counted in this sample were approximately 980,000 distinct CDR3 sequences; about 29% of them appeared once. The ten largest clonotypes hold approximately 30% of the sample.

The sample in question was PBMCs, mostly from graft donor cells, obtained 360 days after TCRalphabeta/CD19-depleted stem cell transplant. The source of these receptors is a boy in the first two years of life who had a stem cell transplant for SCID, so the T cells may come from the graft donor.

This chain joins TRBV7-8 and TRBJ2-5; the match to TRBD2 covers 10 bases. There are 18 residues in the CDR3. Germline CDR1 reads SGHVS; CDR2 reads FQNEAQ. The ends lost 1 base at V and 0 bases at J; junction bases unmatched: 8. The CDR3 coding sequence is TGTGCCAGCAGCTTAGGAACGGCTAGCGGGGGCTACCAAGAGACCCAGTACTTC. Translating it yields CASSLGTASGGYQETQYF.

The CDR3 sequence is CATSSQGGYSYNEQFF. The CDR3, as DNA: TGTGCCACCAGCAGTCAAGGGGGTTACTCCTACAATGAGCAGTTCTTC. The chain links TRBV15 to TRBJ2-1; weak D call: TRBD1 (6 bases). The germline gives CDR1 LNHNV, CDR2 YYDKDF (reference sequence). With 3 bases removed from V and 0 bases from J, the gap between germline ends came to 12 bases. The CDR3 spans 16 residues.

The chain is built from TRBV7-4 and TRBJ2-5; D remains ambiguous. Trimming removed 2 bases from V and 2 bases from J, with 12 bases in between. This CDR3 is 15 amino acids long. CDR1 and CDR2 from the germline V gene are SGHVT and SQSDAQ. The CDR3: CASSLSGRPQETQYF. Here the CDR3 DNA reads TGTGCCAGCAGCTTATCGGGTCGGCCGCAAGAGACCCAGTACTTC.

The sample holds one count of this clonotype. Relative to the germline gene, one junction end is altered; a read error may explain this. This sequence joins TRBV10-1 and TRBJ2-3; D gene uncertain. Germline CDR1 is WNHNN and CDR2 is SYGVQD (reference sequence). The CDR3 has 16 amino acids. CDR3 coding DNA: TGCGTCAGCAGTGAGAGGAGTCCGTCTAGCACAGATACGCAGTATTTT. Translated: CVSSERSPSSTDTQYF.

The V call is TRBV7-9, the J call TRBJ2-3; TRBD1 or TRBD2 may be the D gene (5 bases each). Trimming pared 4 bases from V and 4 bases from J, leaving 12 bases between. The germline CDR1 and CDR2 sequences are SEHNR and FQNEAQ (reference sequence). The CDR3 consists of 14 residues. This CDR3 is CASSWGSAADTQYF. The CDR3 bases are TGTGCCAGCAGCTGGGGGTCGGCGGCAGATACGCAGTATTTT. Based on the CDR3 plus reference TRBV7-9 and TRBJ2-3, the full variable domain is DTGVSQNPRHKITKRGQNVTFRCDPISEHNRLYWYRQTLGQGPEFLTYFQNEAQLEKSRLLSDRFSAERPKGSFSTLEIQRTEQGDSAMYLCASSWGSAADTQYFGPGTRLTVL.

This chain uses TRBV18 with TRBJ2-1; D uncertain. Germline V CDR1 and CDR2: KGHSH, LQKENI. Trimming pared 1 base from V and 0 bases from J, leaving 7 bases between. This CDR3 has 15 residues. The CDR3 sequence: CASSPQGISYNEQFF. The DNA for the CDR3 is TGTGCCAGCTCACCACAAGGGATCTCCTACAATGAGCAGTTCTTC.

This clonotype was seen only a few times. The CDR3 DNA is TGCGCCAGCAGGAACAGGGACGCCGGAGGTGAAAAACTGTTTTTT. This sequence encodes CASRNRDAGGEKLFF. This chain links TRBV5-1 with TRBJ1-4; tentative D call: TRBD1 (6 bases). There are 15 residues in the CDR3. Germline lookup yields CDR1 SGHRS and CDR2 YFSETQ. Trimming pared 5 bases from V and 7 bases from J, leaving 18 bases between.

This clonotype was detected many times. The V and J genes are TRBV24-1 and TRBJ2-1; 7 bases are shared with TRBD1. The V and J ends lost 5 bases and 6 bases, in that order; junction bases with no gene match: 6. Germline CDR1 KGHDR, CDR2 SFDVKD. The CDR3 extends over 14 amino acids. CDR3 sequence (DNA): TGTGCCACCAGTGTAGGGGGCGCGGGCAATGAGCAGTTCTTC. It yields the protein CATSVGGAGNEQFF.

The chain recombines TRBV20-1 with TRBJ1-2; D is uncertain. Trimming cost V 4 bases and J 1 base, with 13 bases left between them. CDR3 length equals 14 residues. Germline V gene sequence: CDR1 DFQATT, CDR2 SNEGSKA (reference sequence). CDR3 DNA sequence: TGCAGTGCTAACTACCCCGGGGTTAACTATGGCTACACCTTC. This translates into CSANYPGVNYGYTF.

The rearrangement links TRBV7-3 to TRBJ2-2, with D perhaps matching TRBD2 (7 bases). Trimming removed 2 bases from V and 7 bases from J, with 14 bases in between. Looked up from germline, CDR1 is SGHTA and CDR2 is FQGTGA. This CDR3 spans 15 amino acids. For the CDR3, the DNA is TGTGCCAGCAGCTTACAAGGGGGGGGCGTCGGGGAGCTGTTTTTT. This encodes CASSLQGGGVGELFF. The full variable domain, completed using reference TRBV7-3 and TRBJ2-2, is GAGVSQTPSNKVTEKGKYVELRCDPISGHTALYWYRQSLGQGPEFLIYFQGTGAADDSGLPNDRFFAVRPEGSVSTLKIQRTERGDSAVYLCASSLQGGGVGELFFGEGSRLTVL.

In this sample, this clonotype turned up a few times. J is TRBJ2-5 and V is TRBV5-1, with a possible D match to TRBD1 (6 bases). V dropped 4 bases and J dropped 4 bases, with 14 bases sitting between them. This CDR3 comprises 14 residues. CDR1 is SGHRS, CDR2 YFSETQ, per germline. This chain's CDR3 is CASSPFGGGETQYF. The CDR3 DNA reads as TGCGCCAGCAGCCCCTTTGGGGGCGGAGAGACCCAGTACTTC.

The CDR3 DNA follows: TGTGCCAGCAGCACAGGGGACAGCTCCTACAATGAGCAGTTCTTC. Protein sequence: CASSTGDSSYNEQFF. The chain is built from TRBV12-3 or TRBV12-4 and TRBJ2-1, with 7 bases aligning to TRBD1. Trimming took 6 bases from V and 0 from J; bases not matched to a gene: 5. The CDR3 is 15 amino acids.

The chain combines TRBV14 with TRBJ2-1, with a weak D call TRBD1 (5 bases). Germline loops: CDR1 SGHDN, CDR2 FVKESK. The CDR3 has 15 amino acids. V was clipped by 4 bases and J by 2 bases, with 12 bases between them. CDR3 DNA sequence: TGTGCCAGCAGCCTACGGGCAGGGCCCTACAATGAGCAGTTCTTC. Protein sequence: CASSLRAGPYNEQFF.

The chain combines TRBV4-3 with TRBJ2-4; no firm D call. In germline, CDR1 is LGHNA, CDR2 YSLEER. The CDR3 extends over 17 amino acids. V lost 4 bases to trimming and J lost 0 bases, with 16 bases between them. This CDR3 is CASSPFVGNVAKNIQYF. The CDR3 DNA follows: TGCGCCAGCAGCCCGTTCGTGGGGAACGTAGCCAAAAACATTCAGTACTTC.

CDR3 in DNA: TGTGCCAGCAGTTTCCGCACTGAAGCTTTCTTT. This sequence encodes CASSFRTEAFF. This chain links TRBV12-3 or TRBV12-4 with TRBJ1-1; no firm D call. The CDR3 consists of 11 residues. Trimming shortened V by 3 bases and J by 4 bases, and 3 bases separated the two germline ends.

This clonotype was seen a few times. The V and J genes are TRBV28 and TRBJ2-3; 7 bases fit TRBD2. The J segment lost 7 bases and the V segment lost 5 bases, leaving 6 bases of the junction unmatched. Germline lookup yields CDR1 MDHEN and CDR2 SYDVKM. This CDR3 is 13 amino acids long. This CDR3 reads CASSLTSTHTQYF. DNA of the CDR3: TGTGCCAGCAGTCTGACTAGCACCCATACGCAGTATTTT.

The gene calls are TRBV7-8 and TRBJ2-7, with D possibly being TRBD2 (5 bases). Per the germline V gene, CDR1 is SGHVS and CDR2 is FQNEAQ. This CDR3 has 14 amino acids. V lost 1 base, J lost 3 bases, and 10 bases lay in between. CDR3 sequence reads: CASSLETTHYEQYF. The CDR3 DNA sequence: TGTGCCAGCAGCTTAGAGACTACCCACTACGAGCAGTACTTC.

This clonotype was observed a handful of times. The chain carries TRBV6-5 and TRBJ1-5; no definite D call. V lost 6 bases and J 1 base, leaving 13 bases between the germline ends. This CDR3 spans 15 amino acids. Germline CDR1 MNHEY, CDR2 SVGAGI. The DNA for the CDR3 is TGTGCCAGCAGCCCCGGACTTTGGAGCAATCAGCCCCAGCATTTT. This translates into CASSPGLWSNQPQHF.

This chain links TRBV28 with TRBJ2-4; the D gene is possibly TRBD1 (6 bases). The CDR3 loop spans 14 amino acids. V lost 6 bases, J lost 8 bases, and 17 bases lay in between. Germline V gene data show CDR1 as MDHEN and CDR2 as SYDVKM. The chain's CDR3 is CASSNRVYWDIQYF. The CDR3 DNA reads as TGTGCCAGCAGCAACAGGGTTTATTGGGACATTCAGTACTTC.

This clonotype turned up a few times. This rearrangement joins TRBV29-1 to TRBJ1-2, with 8 nucleotides matching TRBD1. The ends lost 3 bases at V and 8 bases at J; junction bases unmatched: 5. The CDR3 totals 12 residues. Germline CDR1 SQVTM, CDR2 ANQGSEA. The chain's CDR3 is CSVEDRAWGYTF. CDR3 in DNA: TGCAGCGTTGAGGACAGGGCGTGGGGCTACACCTTC.

This clonotype was seen once. This chain uses TRBV12-3 or TRBV12-4 with TRBJ2-5; 7 nucleotides match TRBD1. V dropped 5 bases and J dropped 7; count of bases not matched to a gene: 16. This CDR3 contains 16 residues. The CDR3 nucleotides read TGTGCCAGCAGTCTACAATGGGGGACAGCCCTGAGGACCCAGTACTTC. Protein product: CASSLQWGTALRTQYF.

The rearrangement uses TRBV7-9 and TRBJ1-3; D possibly corresponds to TRBD1 (5 bases). V was cut by 0 bases and J by 2 bases, with 8 bases left in between. CDR3 length: 15 residues. Per the germline V gene, CDR1 is SEHNR and CDR2 is FQNEAQ (reference sequence). The CDR3 DNA reads as TGTGCCAGCAGCTTAGCCCAGGGAACTGGAAACACCATATATTTT. It is translated as CASSLAQGTGNTIYF.

This clonotype was seen only a few times. The rearrangement joins TRBV6-5 to TRBJ2-2, with 7 bases matching TRBD1. This CDR3 region has 19 residues. Germline V lookup: CDR1 MNHEY, CDR2 SVGAGI. Unmatched junction bases numbered 22, after V lost 4 bases and J lost 8 bases. The CDR3 sequence: CASSSGRRAGGKVTGELFF. CDR3 DNA: TGTGCCAGCAGTTCGGGTCGGCGGGCAGGGGGTAAAGTAACTGGGGAGCTGTTTTTT.